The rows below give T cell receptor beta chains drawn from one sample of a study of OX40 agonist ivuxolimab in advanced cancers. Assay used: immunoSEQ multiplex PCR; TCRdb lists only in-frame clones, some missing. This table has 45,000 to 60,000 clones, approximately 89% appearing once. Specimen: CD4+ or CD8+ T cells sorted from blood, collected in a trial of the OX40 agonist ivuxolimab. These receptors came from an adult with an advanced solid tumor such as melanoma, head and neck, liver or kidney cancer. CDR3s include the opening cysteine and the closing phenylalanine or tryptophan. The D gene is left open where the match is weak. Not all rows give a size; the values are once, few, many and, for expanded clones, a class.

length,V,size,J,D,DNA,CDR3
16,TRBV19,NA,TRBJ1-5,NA,TGTGCCAGTAGTATAGCCCACATCTCAGGGACACAGCCCCAGCATTTT,CASSIAHISGTQPQHF
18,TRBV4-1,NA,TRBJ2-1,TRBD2,TGCGCCAGCAGCCCGACCCTAACAGCGGGGGGAGAGAGCAATGAGCAGTTCTTC,CASSPTLTAGGESNEQFF
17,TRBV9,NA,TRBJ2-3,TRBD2,TGTGCCAGCAGTGAAGCGGGAGGGCGGTCGAGCACAGATACGCAGTATTTT,CASSEAGGRSSTDTQYF
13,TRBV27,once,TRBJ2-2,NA,TGTGCCAGCAGACTAGCAACCACCGGGGAGCTGTTTTTT,CASRLATTGELFF
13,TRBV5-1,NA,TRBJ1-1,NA,TGCGCCAGCAGCCTGGGACGGAACACTGAAGCTTTCTTT,CASSLGRNTEAFF
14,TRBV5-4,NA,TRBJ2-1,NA,TGTGCCAGCAGTTTGGAAGGTCTTGTTAATGAGCAGTTCTTC,CASSLEGLVNEQFF
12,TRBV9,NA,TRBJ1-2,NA,TGTGCCAGCAGCGTGACGGGAGGTGGCTACACCTTC,CASSVTGGGYTF
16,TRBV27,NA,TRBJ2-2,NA,TGTGCCAGCAGTTTAATGACAGGCCTAGGAGCCGGGGAGCTGTTTTTT,CASSLMTGLGAGELFF
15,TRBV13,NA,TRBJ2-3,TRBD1,TGTGCCAGCAGCTTAGCACAGGGGAACACAGATACGCAGTATTTT,CASSLAQGNTDTQYF
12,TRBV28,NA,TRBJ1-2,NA,TGTGCCAGCCGAGGGGTCGGCTATGGCTACACCTTC,CASRGVGYGYTF
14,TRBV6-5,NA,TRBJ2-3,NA,TGTGCCAGCAGTTACTCCCCTGAAACAGATACGCAGTATTTT,CASSYSPETDTQYF
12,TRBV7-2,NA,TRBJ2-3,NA,TGTGCCAGCAGCTTACCCCCAGATACGCAGTATTTT,CASSLPPDTQYF
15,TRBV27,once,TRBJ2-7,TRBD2,TGTGCCAGCAGTCCCGGGACTAGCGGGACCTACGAGCAGTACTTC,CASSPGTSGTYEQYF
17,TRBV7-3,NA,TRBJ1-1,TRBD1,TGTGCCAGCAGCTCCAACCCAGGGGGCGCGATGAACACTGAAGCTTTCTTT,CASSSNPGGAMNTEAFF
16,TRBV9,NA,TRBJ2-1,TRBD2,TGTGCCAGCAGCGTAGGGAGTAGCGGGATATACAATGAGCAGTTCTTC,CASSVGSSGIYNEQFF
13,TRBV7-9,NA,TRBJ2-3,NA,TGTGCCAGCAGACCTCAGGGAACAGATACGCAGTATTTT,CASRPQGTDTQYF
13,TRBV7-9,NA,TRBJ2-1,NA,TGTGCCAGCAGCCCTCCCGGGGGCGATGAGCAGTTCTTC,CASSPPGGDEQFF
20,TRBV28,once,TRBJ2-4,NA,TGTGCCAGCAGTTTGGCGGTTCTTGGGGCCGTGACTCTAGCCAAAAACATTCAGTACTTC,CASSLAVLGAVTLAKNIQYF
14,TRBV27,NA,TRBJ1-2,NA,TGTGCCAGCAGTTCCCAACTCGGGGGGCAAGGCTACACCTTC,CASSSQLGGQGYTF
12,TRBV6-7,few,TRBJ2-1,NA,TGTGCCAGCAGTGCCCTCAGAAATGAGCAGTTCTTC,CASSALRNEQFF
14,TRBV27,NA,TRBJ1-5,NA,TGTGCCAGCAGTTTATCCGGTAGCAATCAGCCCCAGCATTTT,CASSLSGSNQPQHF
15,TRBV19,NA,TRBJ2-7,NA,TGTGCCAGTAGCAAGGCCCTAGCAGTCTACTACGAGCAGTACTTC,CASSKALAVYYEQYF
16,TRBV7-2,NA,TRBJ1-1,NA,TGTGCCAGCAGCCAGAATGTGCCTGACAGGCCGGTGAAGGCTTTCTTT,CASSQNVPDRPVKAFF
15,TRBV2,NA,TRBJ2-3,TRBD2,TGTGCCAGCAGTGGGACTAGCGGTCTCACAGATACGCAGTATTTT,CASSGTSGLTDTQYF
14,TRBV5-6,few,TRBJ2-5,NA,TGTGCCAGCAGCTTGGCCCGGGGGCGGGAGACCCAGTACTTC,CASSLARGRETQYF
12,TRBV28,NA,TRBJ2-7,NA,TGTGCCAGCAGTTTCGCGGCGTACGAGCAGTACTTC,CASSFAAYEQYF
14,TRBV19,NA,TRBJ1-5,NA,TGTGCCAGTAATGAGAACAGGGTTAATCAGCCCCAGCATTTT,CASNENRVNQPQHF
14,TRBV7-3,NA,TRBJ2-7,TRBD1,TGTGCCAGCAGCTCCTCGGGACAGGGTTACGAGCAGTACTTC,CASSSSGQGYEQYF
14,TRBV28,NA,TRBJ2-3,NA,TGTGCCAGCAGTTTAATCCGTAGTGGAGATACGCAGTATTTT,CASSLIRSGDTQYF
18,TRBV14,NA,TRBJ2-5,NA,TGTGCCAGCAGCCAAGGAAAGTGGGGTAATCAGGGTCTAAAGACCCAGTACTTC,CASSQGKWGNQGLKTQYF
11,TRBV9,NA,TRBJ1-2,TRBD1,TGTGCCAGCAGGCAGGGGGCTGAAGACACCTTC,CASRQGAEDTF
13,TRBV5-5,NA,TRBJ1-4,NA,TGTGCCAGCAGCTTGGTGGGATTTGACGGGTCCAACTTT,CASSLVGFDGSNF
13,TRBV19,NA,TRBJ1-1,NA,TGTGCCAGTAGCCCCAGGGCCAACACTGAAGCTTTCTTT,CASSPRANTEAFF
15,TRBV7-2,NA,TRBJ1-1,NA,TGTGCCAGCAGCCCAAGTTGGGCAAGGAACACTGAAGCTTTCTTT,CASSPSWARNTEAFF
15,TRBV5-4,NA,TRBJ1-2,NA,TGTGCCAGCAGCTTGGTTTGGCAGGGAAGCGATGGCTACACCTTC,CASSLVWQGSDGYTF
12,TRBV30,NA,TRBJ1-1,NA,TGTGCCTACAAACGGCTGACGCCTGAAGCTTTCTTT,CAYKRLTPEAFF
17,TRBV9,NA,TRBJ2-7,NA,TGTGCCAGCAGCGTTCAGGCTAGCGCTATCCTAGACCACGAGCAGTACTTC,CASSVQASAILDHEQYF
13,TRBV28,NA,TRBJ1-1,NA,TGTGCCAGCAGTTTAGTCAGGGTCTCTGAAGCTTTCTTT,CASSLVRVSEAFF
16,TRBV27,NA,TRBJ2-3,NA,TGTGCCAGCAGTTCCACAGGCAGACCTAGCACAGATACGCAGTATTTT,CASSSTGRPSTDTQYF
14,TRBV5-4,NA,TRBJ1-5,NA,TGTGCCAGCAGCTGGGGGCCGGGCAATCAGCCCCAGCATTTT,CASSWGPGNQPQHF
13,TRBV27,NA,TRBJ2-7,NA,TGTGCCAGCAGTCCCCAGAGCTCCTACGAGCAGTACTTC,CASSPQSSYEQYF
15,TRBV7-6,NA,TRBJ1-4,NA,TGTGCCAGCAGCCGATTGGGGACCCCGATGAAACTTCTGTTTTTT,CASSRLGTPMKLLFF
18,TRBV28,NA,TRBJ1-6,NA,TGTGCCAGCAGTCTCCCCGGAGAAGCGAGCTCCTATAATTCACCCCTCCACTTT,CASSLPGEASSYNSPLHF
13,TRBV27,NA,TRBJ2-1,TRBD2,TGTGCCAGCACGGGAGGCTCCTACAATGAGCAGTTCTTC,CASTGGSYNEQFF
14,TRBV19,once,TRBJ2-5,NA,TGTGCCAGTAAAGTTACCGGGACTCAAGAGACCCAGTACTTC,CASKVTGTQETQYF
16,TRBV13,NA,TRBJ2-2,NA,TGTGCCAGCAGCTTACTTGTCGGGGGCTTCACCGGGGAGCTGTTTTTT,CASSLLVGGFTGELFF